This entry features one T cell receptor beta chain sequence. In germline, CDR1 is LGHNT, CDR2 FRNRAP. There are 14 residues in the CDR3. The trim removed 7 bases at V and 3 bases at J, leaving 5 bases unmatched. These data come from a study of blood T cell repertoires in COVID-19. Some clones are missing from TCRdb's copy, which holds only in-frame ones; the method was immunoSEQ multiplex PCR. Counted here are 60,000 to 85,000 clones, roughly nine tenths occurring once; the ten biggest clones make up roughly 1.5%. Sequencing was performed on peripheral blood. This TCR derives from a man aged 45-60 years with acute or convalescent COVID-19. This rearrangement joins TRBV12-5 to TRBJ1-5; 8 bases align to TRBD1. The CDR3, as DNA: TGTGCTAGTGCCCCGGGACAGGTCAATCAGCCCCAGCATTTT. Translated, it gives CASAPGQVNQPQHF.